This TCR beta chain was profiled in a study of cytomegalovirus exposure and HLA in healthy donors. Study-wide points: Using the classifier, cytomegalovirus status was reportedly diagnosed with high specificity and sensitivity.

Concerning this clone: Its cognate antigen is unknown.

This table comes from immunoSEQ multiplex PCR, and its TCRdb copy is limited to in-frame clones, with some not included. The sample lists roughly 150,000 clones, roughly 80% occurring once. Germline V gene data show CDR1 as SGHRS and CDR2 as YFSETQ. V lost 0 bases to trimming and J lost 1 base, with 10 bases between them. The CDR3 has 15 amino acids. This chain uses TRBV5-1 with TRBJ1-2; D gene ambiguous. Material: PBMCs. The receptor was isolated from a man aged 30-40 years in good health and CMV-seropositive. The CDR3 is CASSLVEGFNYGYTF. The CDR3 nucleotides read TGCGCCAGCAGCTTGGTGGAGGGCTTTAACTATGGCTACACCTTC.